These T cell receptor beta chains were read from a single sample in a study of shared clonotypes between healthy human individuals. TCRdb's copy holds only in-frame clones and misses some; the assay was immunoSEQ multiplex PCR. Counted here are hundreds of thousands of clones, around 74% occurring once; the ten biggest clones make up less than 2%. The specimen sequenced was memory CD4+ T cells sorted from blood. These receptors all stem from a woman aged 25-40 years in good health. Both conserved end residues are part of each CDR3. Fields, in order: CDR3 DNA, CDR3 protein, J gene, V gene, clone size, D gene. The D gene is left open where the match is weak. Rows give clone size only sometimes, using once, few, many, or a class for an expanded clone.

cdr3_nt: TGTGCCAGCGCCCAAGGGACTGCCAACACAGATACGCAGTATTTT
cdr3_aa: CASAQGTANTDTQYF
j_call: TRBJ2-3
v_call: TRBV6-4
clone_size: -
d_call: -

cdr3_nt: TGTGCCAGCAGCTTTATAGGGGGCGCCGAGCAGTACTTC
cdr3_aa: CASSFIGGAEQYF
j_call: TRBJ2-7
v_call: TRBV7-8
clone_size: -
d_call: TRBD1

cdr3_nt: TGTGCCAGCAGCCTCGTGAGCAGGACGGAGACCCAGTACTTC
cdr3_aa: CASSLVSRTETQYF
j_call: TRBJ2-5
v_call: TRBV5-4
clone_size: -
d_call: -

cdr3_nt: TGCGCCAGCAGCTTGGTCGGGACAGGCCCAGATACGCAGTATTTT
cdr3_aa: CASSLVGTGPDTQYF
j_call: TRBJ2-3
v_call: TRBV5-1
clone_size: -
d_call: TRBD1

cdr3_nt: TGTGCCAGCAGCGGACTAGCGATGACGAATGAGCAGTTCTTC
cdr3_aa: CASSGLAMTNEQFF
j_call: TRBJ2-1
v_call: TRBV9
clone_size: -
d_call: TRBD2

cdr3_nt: TGTGCCAGTAGATCGGGACAGTTCTCCTACGAGCAGTACTTC
cdr3_aa: CASRSGQFSYEQYF
j_call: TRBJ2-7
v_call: TRBV19
clone_size: -
d_call: TRBD1

cdr3_nt: TGTGCCAGCAGCCCTCGATTAGGGGGAGGTTACGAGCAGTACTTC
cdr3_aa: CASSPRLGGGYEQYF
j_call: TRBJ2-7
v_call: TRBV28
clone_size: -
d_call: -

cdr3_nt: TGCAGCGGTGGGGGAACCGGAACCTACAATGAGCAGTTCTTC
cdr3_aa: CSGGGTGTYNEQFF
j_call: TRBJ2-1
v_call: TRBV29-1
clone_size: -
d_call: -

cdr3_nt: TGTGCCAGCAGCTTATCCGGGACCTCGGGCTACGAGCAGTACTTC
cdr3_aa: CASSLSGTSGYEQYF
j_call: TRBJ2-7
v_call: TRBV7-8
clone_size: many
d_call: -

cdr3_nt: TGTGCCAGTAGTAGGACGGGGGTGAACACCGGGGAGCTGTTTTTT
cdr3_aa: CASSRTGVNTGELFF
j_call: TRBJ2-2
v_call: TRBV19
clone_size: few
d_call: -

cdr3_nt: TGTGCCAGCAGCTCCCCCGGGACTAGAACTCTCTACGAGCAGTACTTC
cdr3_aa: CASSSPGTRTLYEQYF
j_call: TRBJ2-7
v_call: TRBV5-4
clone_size: -
d_call: TRBD2

cdr3_nt: TGTGCCAGTACCCCTAGCGGGTCTACCGGGGAGCTGTTTTTT
cdr3_aa: CASTPSGSTGELFF
j_call: TRBJ2-2
v_call: TRBV19
clone_size: -
d_call: TRBD2

cdr3_nt: TGTGCCAGCAGCTTTTATCACGGGGACACCGGGGAGCTGTTTTTT
cdr3_aa: CASSFYHGDTGELFF
j_call: TRBJ2-2
v_call: TRBV7-7
clone_size: -
d_call: -

cdr3_nt: TGTGCCAGCAGCTTAGCTCACCGGGGGTACCAAGAGACCCAGTACTTC
cdr3_aa: CASSLAHRGYQETQYF
j_call: TRBJ2-5
v_call: TRBV7-6
clone_size: -
d_call: -

cdr3_nt: TGTGCCAGCAGTAACAGAGGGTATGAGCAGTTCTTC
cdr3_aa: CASSNRGYEQFF
j_call: TRBJ2-1
v_call: TRBV6-5
clone_size: -
d_call: -

cdr3_nt: TGTGCCACAGACGCGCCGTCCCCTGAAAAACTGTTTTTT
cdr3_aa: CATDAPSPEKLFF
j_call: TRBJ1-4
v_call: TRBV28
clone_size: -
d_call: -

cdr3_nt: TGTGCCATCAGTGAACAGGGGAACACCGGGGAGCTGTTTTTT
cdr3_aa: CAISEQGNTGELFF
j_call: TRBJ2-2
v_call: TRBV10-3
clone_size: -
d_call: -

cdr3_nt: TGTGCCAGCAGGCCGACTAGCGGAAACACCGGGGAGCTGTTTTTT
cdr3_aa: CASRPTSGNTGELFF
j_call: TRBJ2-2
v_call: TRBV27
clone_size: few
d_call: TRBD2

cdr3_nt: TGCGCCAGCAAACTGGGACAGGGGTCCTACGAGCAGTACTTC
cdr3_aa: CASKLGQGSYEQYF
j_call: TRBJ2-7
v_call: TRBV10-2
clone_size: -
d_call: TRBD1

cdr3_nt: TGCAGCGTGAGCGGACCCGGGACAGATACGCAGTATTTT
cdr3_aa: CSVSGPGTDTQYF
j_call: TRBJ2-3
v_call: TRBV29-1
clone_size: -
d_call: -

cdr3_nt: TGTGCCAGCAGCGGGGACAGCATCATTGGGGCCAACGTCCTGACTTTC
cdr3_aa: CASSGDSIIGANVLTF
j_call: TRBJ2-6
v_call: TRBV7-9
clone_size: few
d_call: TRBD1

cdr3_nt: TGCGCCAGCAGTTTGACAGGGGGGACTGAAGCTTTCTTT
cdr3_aa: CASSLTGGTEAFF
j_call: TRBJ1-1
v_call: TRBV10-2
clone_size: -
d_call: TRBD1

cdr3_nt: TGCAGTGCTAGTTATTATTACGAGCAGTACTTC
cdr3_aa: CSASYYYEQYF
j_call: TRBJ2-7
v_call: TRBV20-1
clone_size: -
d_call: -

cdr3_nt: TGTGCCAGCAGCTCCGGGAACCTAGACGAAAAACTGTTTTTT
cdr3_aa: CASSSGNLDEKLFF
j_call: TRBJ1-4
v_call: TRBV7-3
clone_size: -
d_call: -

cdr3_nt: TGTGCCAGCACCGCCGGGACACCTACCTACGAGCAGTACTTC
cdr3_aa: CASTAGTPTYEQYF
j_call: TRBJ2-7
v_call: TRBV28
clone_size: -
d_call: -

cdr3_nt: TGTGCCAGCAGTTTATTTGGGAGGAGGACTGAAGCTTTCTTT
cdr3_aa: CASSLFGRRTEAFF
j_call: TRBJ1-1
v_call: TRBV27
clone_size: -
d_call: -

cdr3_nt: TGTGCCAGCAGTGAACCCCTCGAGCCTAGCACAGATACGCAGTATTTT
cdr3_aa: CASSEPLEPSTDTQYF
j_call: TRBJ2-3
v_call: TRBV2
clone_size: -
d_call: -

cdr3_nt: TGCAGTGCTAGAGTATTAGTTGAAGCTTTCTTT
cdr3_aa: CSARVLVEAFF
j_call: TRBJ1-1
v_call: TRBV20-1
clone_size: -
d_call: -

cdr3_nt: TGCAGTGCCCCTCGGGCCGGGGAGCTGTTTTTT
cdr3_aa: CSAPRAGELFF
j_call: TRBJ2-2
v_call: TRBV20-1
clone_size: -
d_call: -

cdr3_nt: TGTGCCAGCAGCTTAGTTCCAGGCGAGGTAAAACTGTTTTTT
cdr3_aa: CASSLVPGEVKLFF
j_call: TRBJ1-4
v_call: TRBV7-6
clone_size: -
d_call: -

cdr3_nt: TGTGCCAGCAGCCTCAAGAGGGCAGATACGCAGTATTTT
cdr3_aa: CASSLKRADTQYF
j_call: TRBJ2-3
v_call: TRBV27
clone_size: -
d_call: -

cdr3_nt: TGCGCCAGCAGCTTACGACTAGCGCCTATCTCCTACAATGAGCAGTTCTTC
cdr3_aa: CASSLRLAPISYNEQFF
j_call: TRBJ2-1
v_call: TRBV5-1
clone_size: -
d_call: TRBD2

cdr3_nt: TGTGCCAGCAGTTACGGTGGGGTCAACGCAGATACGCAGTATTTT
cdr3_aa: CASSYGGVNADTQYF
j_call: TRBJ2-3
v_call: TRBV6-5
clone_size: few
d_call: -

cdr3_nt: TGTGCCAGCAGTGAACGCCGTGTTCGGGGGCTCGTAGGGGAGACCCAGTACTTC
cdr3_aa: CASSERRVRGLVGETQYF
j_call: TRBJ2-5
v_call: TRBV6-1
clone_size: -
d_call: -

cdr3_nt: TGTGCCAGCAGTACCGGACAGGGGAGGGACGAAGCTTTCTTT
cdr3_aa: CASSTGQGRDEAFF
j_call: TRBJ1-1
v_call: TRBV6-6
clone_size: few
d_call: TRBD1

cdr3_nt: TGTGCCCACGGGCTGGGACAGTCGAATGAAAAACTGTTTTTT
cdr3_aa: CAHGLGQSNEKLFF
j_call: TRBJ1-4
v_call: TRBV6-6
clone_size: -
d_call: TRBD1

cdr3_nt: TGCAGCGTTGGGAGTAGTTGGGGCACTGAAGCTTTCTTT
cdr3_aa: CSVGSSWGTEAFF
j_call: TRBJ1-1
v_call: TRBV29-1
clone_size: few
d_call: -

cdr3_nt: TGTGCCAGCAGTCCAGGGTTCTCTGGGGCCAACGTCCTGACTTTC
cdr3_aa: CASSPGFSGANVLTF
j_call: TRBJ2-6
v_call: TRBV27
clone_size: -
d_call: -

cdr3_nt: TGCGCCAGCAGCTTAAGGCTCAGCGGGGCTCCCGAGCAGTACTTC
cdr3_aa: CASSLRLSGAPEQYF
j_call: TRBJ2-7
v_call: TRBV5-1
clone_size: -
d_call: TRBD2

cdr3_nt: TGTGCCAGCAGTCCTACTGGAAGCTCTGGAAACACCATATATTTT
cdr3_aa: CASSPTGSSGNTIYF
j_call: TRBJ1-3
v_call: TRBV6-5
clone_size: -
d_call: -

cdr3_nt: TGTGCCAGTACCTCCGGGACTGACACCTACGAGCAGTACTTC
cdr3_aa: CASTSGTDTYEQYF
j_call: TRBJ2-7
v_call: TRBV19
clone_size: -
d_call: -

cdr3_nt: TGCGCCAGCAGCGTTACAGGGCCGGGGAGGAACCGTTTCGCCTACAATGAGCAGTTCTTC
cdr3_aa: CASSVTGPGRNRFAYNEQFF
j_call: TRBJ2-1
v_call: TRBV5-1
clone_size: -
d_call: -

cdr3_nt: TGTGCCAGCAGTTCATCCGGGACCCGAATGGACGAGCAGTACTTC
cdr3_aa: CASSSSGTRMDEQYF
j_call: TRBJ2-7
v_call: TRBV28
clone_size: -
d_call: -

cdr3_nt: TGTGCCAGCAGCAAACCCCCGGACAGGGGGCTGGACGAGCAGTACTTC
cdr3_aa: CASSKPPDRGLDEQYF
j_call: TRBJ2-7
v_call: TRBV21-1
clone_size: -
d_call: -

cdr3_nt: TGCAGCGTTGAAGGACTAGCGGGAGATATTATTGGTAAGCAGTTCTTC
cdr3_aa: CSVEGLAGDIIGKQFF
j_call: TRBJ2-1
v_call: TRBV29-1
clone_size: few
d_call: TRBD2

cdr3_nt: TGCGCCAGCAGCTTGGTCCTAGCGGGAGCAGATACGCAGTATTTT
cdr3_aa: CASSLVLAGADTQYF
j_call: TRBJ2-3
v_call: TRBV5-1
clone_size: -
d_call: TRBD2

cdr3_nt: TGTGCCAGTAGTACCTTTACCAGCTCCTACAATGAGCAGTTCTTC
cdr3_aa: CASSTFTSSYNEQFF
j_call: TRBJ2-1
v_call: TRBV19
clone_size: -
d_call: -

cdr3_nt: TGTGCCAGCAGTGAACAGCAGGGGGATCCCTACGAGCAGTACTTC
cdr3_aa: CASSEQQGDPYEQYF
j_call: TRBJ2-7
v_call: TRBV6-1
clone_size: once
d_call: TRBD1

cdr3_nt: TGTGCCAGCAGCAAAGGGATCGGCATGTCAGGGGCGACCCAGTACTTC
cdr3_aa: CASSKGIGMSGATQYF
j_call: TRBJ2-5
v_call: TRBV7-7
clone_size: -
d_call: -